The next 30 T cell receptor beta chains were all read from a single sample in a study of chemoradiotherapy in HPV16-positive cancers. Produced via immunoSEQ multiplex PCR; TCRdb's table is partial and in-frame only. This sample carries fewer than 25,000 clones, 80% to 95% of them seen once, and the ten largest clones take roughly 17%. This specimen was blood, taken from a patient who underwent chemoradiotherapy. The receptors shown here come from a human donor with HPV-associated anogenital cancer.

This chain uses TRBV5-1 with TRBJ2-1; D might be TRBD2 (7 bases). The CDR3 has 18 residues. Germline CDR1 reads SGHRS; CDR2 reads YFSETQ. The DNA of the CDR3 is TGCGCTGGCGCCAGCAGCTCACTTGGGGGGGGGCCTAACAATGAGCAGTTCTTC. As protein: CAGASSSLGGGPNNEQFF.

The chain joins TRBV21-1 to TRBJ2-1; the listed D gene, TRBD2, was not tested against the DNA. TRBV21-1 is classified as a pseudogene. The CDR3 spans 22 residues. The CDR3 here is CASSKAGKHKEGTQSSYNEQFF. The CDR3 region has the DNA TGTGCCAGCAGCAAAGCGGGGAAACACAAGGAGGGTACCCAGAGCTCCTACAATGAGCAGTTCTTC.

The sample holds one count of this clone. J is TRBJ1-4 and V is TRBV28; D ambiguous. The germline gives CDR1 MDHEN, CDR2 SYDVKM. V dropped 5 bases and J dropped 2 bases, with 15 bases sitting between them. This CDR3 is built from 16 residues. The CDR3 DNA reads TGTGCCAGCAGTACCTCTCCAGGTCAGACTAATGAAAAACTGTTTTTT. It translates to CASSTSPGQTNEKLFF.

The chain employs TRBV18 and TRBJ1-1, with D maybe TRBD1 (5 bases). The germline V gene encodes CDR1 KGHSH and CDR2 LQKENI. With 3 bases removed from V and 1 base from J, the gap between germline ends came to 6 bases. This CDR3 has 13 residues. CDR3 protein: CASSPGRNTEAFF. CDR3 coding DNA: TGTGCCAGCTCACCGGGGCGGAACACTGAAGCTTTCTTT.

The chain couples TRBV29-1 to TRBJ2-7, with D hard to call. Germline CDR1 is SQVTM and CDR2 is ANQGSEA. The CDR3 spans 11 residues. The germline V and J ends were trimmed by 5 bases and 3 bases, with 8 bases remaining between them. CDR3 amino acids: CSVRWGYEQYF. The CDR3 DNA follows: TGCAGCGTTAGGTGGGGCTACGAGCAGTACTTC.

The chain recombines TRBV5-1 with TRBJ2-5; D unclear. Trimming removed 0 bases at V and 7 bases at J, with 10 bases between. The CDR3 length is 13 residues. Germline V gene lookup returns CDR1 SGHRS and CDR2 YFSETQ. The DNA of the CDR3 is TGCGCCAGCAGCTTGGAGGTTTTAGGGACCCAGTACTTC. Translating gives CASSLEVLGTQYF.

This sequence joins TRBV5-4 and TRBJ1-6; D gene uncertain. The CDR3 extends over 13 amino acids. The germline V gene has CDR1 SGHNT and CDR2 YYREEE (reference sequence). V was clipped by 2 bases and J by 4 bases, with 4 bases between them. CDR3 DNA sequence: TGTGCCAGCAGCTTTGAGTATAATTCACCCCTCCACTTT. Protein sequence: CASSFEYNSPLHF.

V and J are TRBV7-9 and TRBJ2-5; no definite D call. This CDR3 is 15 amino acids long. Germline V CDR1 and CDR2: SEHNR, FQNEAQ (reference sequence). The V gene lost 2 bases and the J gene lost 1 base, with 11 bases spanning the gap. CDR3 sequence (DNA): TGTGCCAGCAGCTTATCGTCGGCCCTCCAAGAGACCCAGTACTTC. Its translation: CASSLSSALQETQYF.

The genes are TRBV2 and TRBJ2-5, with D uncertain. With 2 bases removed from V and 5 bases from J, the gap between germline ends came to 12 bases. Germline V gene data show CDR1 as SNHLY and CDR2 as FYNNEI. This CDR3 spans 14 amino acids. The CDR3 sequence: CASSEYLALETQYF. The CDR3 bases are TGTGCCAGCAGTGAATACCTGGCCCTGGAGACCCAGTACTTC.

The rearrangement links TRBV7-2 to TRBJ2-1; tentatively, D is TRBD2 (6 bases). Germline-derived CDR1 and CDR2 are SGHTA and FQGNSA. V gave up 3 bases and J gave up 7 bases, with 25 bases separating them. The CDR3 is made up of 18 amino acids. The chain's CDR3 is CASSFSGIAGRVHNEQFF. For the CDR3, the DNA is TGTGCCAGCAGCTTTAGTGGAATCGCGGGGCGGGTTCATAATGAGCAGTTCTTC.

V and J are TRBV7-2 and TRBJ2-1, with 10 bases lining up with TRBD1. Germline V gives CDR1 SGHTA, CDR2 FQGNSA. J lost 4 bases, V lost 5 bases, and 2 bases had no gene match. The CDR3 loop spans 14 amino acids. The chain's CDR3 is CASSRDRGYNEQFF. DNA for the CDR3: TGTGCCAGCAGCCGGGACAGGGGTTACAATGAGCAGTTCTTC.

V and J are TRBV2 and TRBJ1-4, with 7 bases fitting TRBD1. This CDR3 comprises 16 residues. Germline lookup yields CDR1 SNHLY and CDR2 FYNNEI. With 2 bases clipped from V and 3 bases from J, the junction kept 6 bases outside the gene matches. Here the CDR3 reads CASSELAGGSNEKLFF. DNA for the CDR3: TGTGCCAGCAGTGAATTGGCAGGGGGATCTAATGAAAAACTGTTTTTT.

CDR3 sequence reads: CASSLYNYYEQYF. CDR3 nucleotide sequence: TGTGCCAGCAGCTTGTATAATTACTACGAGCAGTACTTC. The chain combines TRBV7-8 with TRBJ2-7, with D unclear. Germline V gene data show CDR1 as SGHVS and CDR2 as FQNEAQ. Trimming left V 3 bases short and J 3 bases short, with 9 bases between. CDR3 length equals 13 residues.

The chain couples TRBV27 to TRBJ2-1, with a weak D call TRBD1 (5 bases). The CDR3 has 17 amino acids. CDR1 MNHEY and CDR2 SMNVEV come from the germline V gene (reference sequence). V was cut by 5 bases and J by 8 bases, with 25 bases left in between. CDR3 nucleotides: TGTGCCAGCAGTCCTCACAAGGACCAGCCCGACAGCGATGAGCAGTTCTTC. This encodes CASSPHKDQPDSDEQFF.

V gene TRBV6-1 combines with J gene TRBJ2-3; 8 bases line up with TRBD2. This CDR3 has 14 residues. V trimming: 7 bases; J trimming: 3 bases; junction bases outside the gene matches: 6. Germline CDR1 and CDR2: MNHNS and SASEGT. CDR3 nucleotides: TGTGCCAGCAAGACTAGCGAAGTGACAGATACGCAGTATTTT. Amino acids: CASKTSEVTDTQYF.

The V gene is TRBV5-1, the J gene TRBJ1-1; a possible D gene is TRBD1 (6 bases). The CDR3 length is 14 residues. Trimming stripped 4 bases from V and 3 bases from J, with 13 bases between. The germline V gene has CDR1 SGHRS and CDR2 YFSETQ. The CDR3 DNA is TGCGCCAGCAGCACAGGGTCTAGTTACACTGAAGCTTTCTTT. Its translation is CASSTGSSYTEAFF. Variable domain in full (rest from reference TRBV5-1 and TRBJ1-1): KAGVTQTPRYLIKTRGQQVTLSCSPISGHRSVSWYQQTPGQGLQFLFEYFSETQRNKGNFPGRFSGRQFSNSRSEMNVSTLELGDSALYLCASSTGSSYTEAFFGQGTRLTVV.

The rearrangement links TRBV7-2 to TRBJ2-7; 9 nucleotides agree with TRBD2. Germline CDR1 is SGHTA and CDR2 is FQGNSA. The CDR3 contains 13 residues. V dropped 5 bases and J dropped 2; count of bases not matched to a gene: 1. The CDR3 region has the DNA TGTGCCAGCAGCCGCGGGGGGGCCTACGAGCAGTACTTC. Translated: CASSRGGAYEQYF.

The chain links TRBV11-2 to TRBJ1-6; D is possibly TRBD1 (5 bases). The CDR3 consists of 13 residues. CDR1 and CDR2 (germline): SGHAT, FQNNGV. Trimming pared 3 bases from V and 9 bases from J, leaving 9 bases between. CDR3 DNA: TGTGCCAGCAGCTTTCTTGGGGGTTCACCCCTCCACTTT. Translated, it gives CASSFLGGSPLHF.

V usage is TRBV2 and J usage is TRBJ2-3, with D uncertain. Germline lookup yields CDR1 SNHLY and CDR2 FYNNEI. The CDR3 length is 15 residues. V was trimmed by 6 bases and J by 1 base, leaving 14 bases between them. This CDR3 reads CASRKGTPRTDTQYF. DNA for the CDR3: TGTGCCAGCAGGAAAGGAACACCGCGCACAGATACGCAGTATTTT.

CDR3 region: CAISDRGLAGGETQYF. CDR3 coding DNA: TGTGCCATCAGTGATCGGGGACTAGCGGGAGGGGAGACCCAGTACTTC. J is TRBJ2-5 and V is TRBV10-3; 16 nucleotides agree with TRBD2. CDR1 ENHRY and CDR2 SYGVKD come from the germline V gene. J gave up 5 bases and V 3 bases, and 3 bases lay outside the gene matches. The CDR3 length is 16 residues.

The chain joins TRBV14 to TRBJ2-4; D call uncertain. The V gene's germline CDR1 is SGHDN and CDR2 FVKESK. The CDR3 is made up of 13 amino acids. V lost 5 bases and J 4 bases, leaving 9 bases between the germline ends. This CDR3 is CASSTGRKNIQYF. CDR3 sequence (DNA): TGTGCCAGCAGCACTGGCAGGAAAAACATTCAGTACTTC. The entire variable domain, with the rest obtained from reference TRBV14 and TRBJ2-4, is as follows: EAGVTQFPSHSVIEKGQTVTLRCDPISGHDNLYWYRRVMGKEIKFLLHFVKESKQDESGMPNNRFLAERTGGTYSTLKVQPAELEDSGVYFCASSTGRKNIQYFGAGTRLSVL.

This chain links TRBV11-2 with TRBJ2-7; D ambiguous. Between the trimmed V and J ends, which lost 4 bases and 3 bases, there was a span of 4 bases. The germline V gene encodes CDR1 SGHAT and CDR2 FQNNGV. This CDR3 has 11 residues. The CDR3 DNA is TGTGCCAGCAGCTCAATCTACGAGCAGTACTTC. This codes for CASSSIYEQYF.

The gene calls are TRBV6-6 and TRBJ1-2; 7 nucleotides agree with TRBD1. V lost 0 bases and J lost 0; bases outside the gene matches: 4. CDR3 length equals 16 residues. The germline V gene has CDR1 MNHNY and CDR2 SVGAGI (reference sequence). This CDR3 reads CASSYSGQAANYGYTF. DNA of the CDR3: TGTGCCAGCAGTTACTCCGGACAGGCGGCTAACTATGGCTACACCTTC.

This clone was counted a few times. This sequence joins TRBV4-2 and TRBJ1-1; D remains ambiguous. This CDR3 is 15 amino acids long. With 4 bases removed from V and 3 bases from J, the gap between germline ends came to 15 bases. Germline V CDR1 and CDR2: LGHNA, YNFKEQ. Here the CDR3 reads CASSPDPWGYTEAFF. The DNA for the CDR3 is TGTGCCAGCAGCCCAGATCCGTGGGGATACACTGAAGCTTTCTTT.

This chain joins TRBV29-1 and TRBJ2-7, with 7 bases aligning to TRBD1. The trim removed 6 bases at V and 1 base at J, leaving 12 bases unmatched. The germline V gene has CDR1 SQVTM and CDR2 ANQGSEA. The CDR3 is 15 residues long. CDR3 protein: CSVRQGTVGSYEQYF. CDR3 sequence (DNA): TGCAGCGTGAGACAGGGAACAGTGGGGTCCTACGAGCAGTACTTC.

The count of this clone is one. This chain links TRBV20-1 with TRBJ1-2, with D unresolved. The V and J ends lost 4 bases and 9 bases respectively, with 12 bases between them. Germline lookup yields CDR1 DFQATT and CDR2 SNEGSKA (reference sequence). This CDR3 is built from 11 residues. DNA for the CDR3: TGCAGTGCTATAAACCCTACTCGCTACACCTTC. Amino acid sequence: CSAINPTRYTF.

For this clone: Other DNA sequences in the same sample also yield this CDR3. The chain links TRBV7-2 to TRBJ2-2; D is possibly TRBD2 (5 bases). The CDR3 length is 17 residues. V was shortened by 1 base and J by 2 bases, with 14 bases between the two germline ends. CDR1 is SGHTA, CDR2 FQGNSA, per germline. CDR3: CASSLDLGSANTGELFF. The DNA for the CDR3 is TGTGCCAGCAGCTTAGACTTGGGTAGCGCTAACACCGGGGAGCTGTTTTTT.

The chain recombines TRBV5-1 with TRBJ2-7; 7 bases are shared with TRBD1. This CDR3 contains 15 residues. CDR1 SGHRS and CDR2 YFSETQ come from the germline V gene. V shed 7 bases and J 0 bases; nucleotides not matched to a gene: 10. CDR3 sequence reads: CASSLPWDSSYEQYF. The DNA of the CDR3 is TGCGCCAGCTCACTCCCCTGGGACAGCTCCTACGAGCAGTACTTC.

This chain uses TRBV11-3 with TRBJ2-1, with a weak D call TRBD2 (6 bases). V was clipped by 3 bases and J by 9 bases, with 12 bases between them. Germline CDR1 reads SGHNT; CDR2 reads YENEEA. The CDR3 spans 13 residues. The CDR3 region has the DNA TGTGCCAGCAGCTTGGAGGGTCGTGGTGAGCAGTTCTTC. Protein sequence: CASSLEGRGEQFF.

This chain joins TRBV11-2 and TRBJ2-3; weak D call: TRBD2 (7 bases). Deletions cut 1 base from V and 5 bases from J, with 16 bases between. The CDR3 is 16 amino acids. Germline lookup yields CDR1 SGHAT and CDR2 FQNNGV. The DNA of the CDR3 is TGTGCCAGCAGCTTAGGGGGGGGCAGGGGTAAAGATACGCAGTATTTT. Residues: CASSLGGGRGKDTQYF. Based on the CDR3 plus reference TRBV11-2 and TRBJ2-3, the full variable domain is EAGVAQSPRYKIIEKRQSVAFWCNPISGHATLYWYQQILGQGPKLLIQFQNNGVVDDSQLPKDRFSAERLKGVDSTLKIQPAKLEDSAVYLCASSLGGGRGKDTQYFGPGTRLTVL.